The sequence of this TCR beta chain was determined in a study of shared clonotypes between healthy human individuals. Assay used: immunoSEQ multiplex PCR; TCRdb lists only in-frame clones, some missing. The repertoire holds about 1 million clones, about 75% seen once, with approximately 1.5% in the top ten. This clone was observed a handful of times. Its antigen is unidentified. Study-wide results and caveats: The study generally estimated greater richness for naive than memory subsets.

Germline V gene data show CDR1 as MNHNS and CDR2 as SASEGT. The trim removed 4 bases at V and 2 bases at J, leaving 9 bases unmatched. The CDR3 is made up of 18 amino acids. Sequenced: memory CD4+ T cells sorted from blood. The subset here: CD45RA-negative fraction. The gene calls are TRBV6-1 and TRBJ1-5; TRBD1 agrees at 12 bases. This TCR was recovered from a man aged 18 to 29 in good health. DNA for the CDR3: TGTGCCAGCAGTGGGCGGGACAGGGGGCGAATTGGCAATCAGCCCCAGCATTTT. Translated: CASSGRDRGRIGNQPQHF.